This TCR beta chain stems from a study of blood T cell repertoires in COVID-19. Across the study: Samples representing acute and convalescent COVID-19 were sourced from the United States, Italy and Spain. PBMCs, B-cell-depleted T cells, or T cells provided the cDNA or gDNA that made up the material.

V trimming: 6 bases; J trimming: 4 bases; junction bases outside the gene matches: 7. CDR3 length: 14 amino acids. Germline lookup yields CDR1 SNHLY and CDR2 FYNNEI. Original handling: Amplification of reference gene primers was used by the study to estimate nucleated cell counts. The table came from immunoSEQ multiplex PCR; TCRdb's copy has only in-frame clones and leaves some out. Clone size and the V and J calls come from that table; the DNA yielded D and trimming. This sample has fewer than 250,000 clones; around 82% occur once, and the top ten carry 2.5% to 3%. This TCR came from a middle-aged man with active or convalescent COVID-19. Sequencing input: peripheral blood. J is TRBJ2-7 and V is TRBV2; TRBD1 aligns across 9 bases. CDR3 nucleotide sequence: TGTGCCAGCAGAGGTCCCGGGACAGGGTACGAGCAGTACTTC. Its translation is CASRGPGTGYEQYF.